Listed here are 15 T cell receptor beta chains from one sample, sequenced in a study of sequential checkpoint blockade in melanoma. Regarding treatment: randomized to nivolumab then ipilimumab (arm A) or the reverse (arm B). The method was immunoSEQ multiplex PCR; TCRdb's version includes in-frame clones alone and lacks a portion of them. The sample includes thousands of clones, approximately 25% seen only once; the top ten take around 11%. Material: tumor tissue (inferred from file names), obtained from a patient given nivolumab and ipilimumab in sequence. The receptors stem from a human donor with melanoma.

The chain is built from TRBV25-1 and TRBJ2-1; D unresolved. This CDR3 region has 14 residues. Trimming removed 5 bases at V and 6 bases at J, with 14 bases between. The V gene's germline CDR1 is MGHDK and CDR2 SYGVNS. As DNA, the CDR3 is TGTGCCAGCAGTAGGGCGGAGCTGGGCAATGAGCAGTTCTTC. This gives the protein CASSRAELGNEQFF.

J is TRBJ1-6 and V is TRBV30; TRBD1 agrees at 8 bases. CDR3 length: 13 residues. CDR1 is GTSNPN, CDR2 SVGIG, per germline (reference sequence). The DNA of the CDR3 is TGTGCTCTCGACAGGGGCAATAATTCACCCCTCCACTTT. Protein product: CALDRGNNSPLHF.

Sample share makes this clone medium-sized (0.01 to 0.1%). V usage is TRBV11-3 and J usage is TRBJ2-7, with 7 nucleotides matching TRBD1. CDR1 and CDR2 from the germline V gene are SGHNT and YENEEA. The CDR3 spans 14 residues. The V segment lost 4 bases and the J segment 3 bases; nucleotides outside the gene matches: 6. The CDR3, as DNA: TGTGCCAGCAGCTGGGGACAGATATTCTACGAGCAGTACTTC. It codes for CASSWGQIFYEQYF.

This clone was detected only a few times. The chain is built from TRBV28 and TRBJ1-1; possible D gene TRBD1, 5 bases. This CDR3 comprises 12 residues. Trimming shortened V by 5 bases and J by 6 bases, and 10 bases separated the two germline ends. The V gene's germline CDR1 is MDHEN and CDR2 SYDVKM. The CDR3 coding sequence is TGTGCCAGCAGTCTCGGGGGAGCTGAAGCTTTCTTT. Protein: CASSLGGAEAFF.

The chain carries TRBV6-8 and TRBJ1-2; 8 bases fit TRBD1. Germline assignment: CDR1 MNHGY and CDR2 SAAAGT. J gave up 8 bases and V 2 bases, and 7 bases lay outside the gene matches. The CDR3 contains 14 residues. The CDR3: CASSYTGQAFGYTF. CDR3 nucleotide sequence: TGTGCCAGCAGTTACACGGGACAGGCGTTCGGCTACACCTTC.

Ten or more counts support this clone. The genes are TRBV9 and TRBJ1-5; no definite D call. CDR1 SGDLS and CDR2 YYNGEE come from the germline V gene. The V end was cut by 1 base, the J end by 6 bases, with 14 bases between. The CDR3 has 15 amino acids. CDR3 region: CASSVSGFLIQPQHF. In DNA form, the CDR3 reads TGTGCCAGCAGCGTATCAGGATTCCTCATTCAGCCCCAGCATTTT. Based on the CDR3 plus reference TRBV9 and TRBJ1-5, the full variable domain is DSGVTQTPKHLITATGQRVTLRCSPRSGDLSVYWYQQSLDQGLQFLIQYYNGEERAKGNILERFSAQQFPDLHSELNLSSLELGDSALYFCASSVSGFLIQPQHFGDGTRLSIL.

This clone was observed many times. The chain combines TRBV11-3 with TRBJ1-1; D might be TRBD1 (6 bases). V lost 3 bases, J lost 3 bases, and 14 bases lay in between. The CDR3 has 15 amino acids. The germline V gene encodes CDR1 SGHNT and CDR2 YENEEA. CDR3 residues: CASSLSWTVDTEAFF. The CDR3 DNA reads TGTGCCAGCAGCTTGTCTTGGACAGTAGACACTGAAGCTTTCTTT.

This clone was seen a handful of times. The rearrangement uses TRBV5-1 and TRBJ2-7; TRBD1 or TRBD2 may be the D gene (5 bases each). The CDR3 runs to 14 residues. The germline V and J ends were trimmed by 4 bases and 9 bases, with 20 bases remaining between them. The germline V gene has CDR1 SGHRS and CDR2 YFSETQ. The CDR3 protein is CASSAGTEVLRQYF. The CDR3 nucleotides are TGCGCCAGCAGCGCCGGGACGGAGGTGTTGCGGCAGTACTTC.

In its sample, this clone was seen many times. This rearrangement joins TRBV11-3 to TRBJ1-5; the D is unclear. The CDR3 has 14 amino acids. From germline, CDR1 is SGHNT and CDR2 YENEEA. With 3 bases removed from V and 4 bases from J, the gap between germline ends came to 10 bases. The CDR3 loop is CASSLWEGNQPQHF. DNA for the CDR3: TGTGCCAGCAGCTTGTGGGAGGGAAATCAGCCCCAGCATTTT. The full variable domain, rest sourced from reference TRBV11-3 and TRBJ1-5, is EAGVVQSPRYKIIEKKQPVAFWCNPISGHNTLYWYLQNLGQGPELLIRYENEEAVDDSQLPKDRFSAERLKGVDSTLKIQPAELGDSAVYLCASSLWEGNQPQHFGDGTRLSIL.

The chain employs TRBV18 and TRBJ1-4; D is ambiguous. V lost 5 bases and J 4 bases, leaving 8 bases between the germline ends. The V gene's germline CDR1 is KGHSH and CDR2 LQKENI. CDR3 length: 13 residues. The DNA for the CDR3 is TGTGCCAGCTCAAATACCCTTAATGAAAAACTGTTTTTT. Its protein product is CASSNTLNEKLFF. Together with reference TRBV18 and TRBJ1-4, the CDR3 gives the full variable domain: NAGVMQNPRHLVRRRGQEARLRCSPMKGHSHVYWYRQLPEEGLKFMVYLQKENIIDESGMPKERFSAEFPKEGPSILRIQQVVRGDSAAYFCASSNTLNEKLFFGSGTQLSVL.

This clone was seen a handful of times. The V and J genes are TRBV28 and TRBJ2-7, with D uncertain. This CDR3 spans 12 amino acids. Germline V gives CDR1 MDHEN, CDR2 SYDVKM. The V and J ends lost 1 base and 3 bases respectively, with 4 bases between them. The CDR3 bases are TGTGCCAGCAGTTTATCTGGCTACGAGCAGTACTTC. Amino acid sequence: CASSLSGYEQYF.

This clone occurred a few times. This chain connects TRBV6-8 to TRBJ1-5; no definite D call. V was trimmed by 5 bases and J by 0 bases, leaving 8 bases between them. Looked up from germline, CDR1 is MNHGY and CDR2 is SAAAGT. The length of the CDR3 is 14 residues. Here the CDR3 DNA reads TGTGCCAGCAGTCAGTATGGTAGCAATCAGCCCCAGCATTTT. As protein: CASSQYGSNQPQHF.

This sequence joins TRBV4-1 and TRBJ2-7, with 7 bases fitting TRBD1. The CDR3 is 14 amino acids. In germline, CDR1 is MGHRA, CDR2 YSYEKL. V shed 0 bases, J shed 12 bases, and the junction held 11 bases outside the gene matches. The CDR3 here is CASSQEFGTADLYF. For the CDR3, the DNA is TGCGCCAGCAGCCAAGAATTCGGGACAGCGGATCTGTACTTC.

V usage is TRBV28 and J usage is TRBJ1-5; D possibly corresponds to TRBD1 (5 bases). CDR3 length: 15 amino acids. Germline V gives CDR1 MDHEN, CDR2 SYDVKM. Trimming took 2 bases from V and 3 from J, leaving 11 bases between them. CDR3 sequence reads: CASSLPPGLNQPQHF. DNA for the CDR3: TGTGCCAGCAGTTTACCACCGGGACTCAATCAGCCCCAGCATTTT. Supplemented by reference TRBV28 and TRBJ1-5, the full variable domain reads DVKVTQSSRYLVKRTGEKVFLECVQDMDHENMFWYRQDPGLGLRLIYFSYDVKMKEKGDIPEGYSVSREKKERFSLILESASTNQTSMYLCASSLPPGLNQPQHFGDGTRLSIL.

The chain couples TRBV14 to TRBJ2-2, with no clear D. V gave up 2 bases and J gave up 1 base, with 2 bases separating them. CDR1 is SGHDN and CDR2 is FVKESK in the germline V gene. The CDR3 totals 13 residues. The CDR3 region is CASSQLNTGELFF. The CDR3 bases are TGTGCCAGCAGCCAACTGAACACCGGGGAGCTGTTTTTT.